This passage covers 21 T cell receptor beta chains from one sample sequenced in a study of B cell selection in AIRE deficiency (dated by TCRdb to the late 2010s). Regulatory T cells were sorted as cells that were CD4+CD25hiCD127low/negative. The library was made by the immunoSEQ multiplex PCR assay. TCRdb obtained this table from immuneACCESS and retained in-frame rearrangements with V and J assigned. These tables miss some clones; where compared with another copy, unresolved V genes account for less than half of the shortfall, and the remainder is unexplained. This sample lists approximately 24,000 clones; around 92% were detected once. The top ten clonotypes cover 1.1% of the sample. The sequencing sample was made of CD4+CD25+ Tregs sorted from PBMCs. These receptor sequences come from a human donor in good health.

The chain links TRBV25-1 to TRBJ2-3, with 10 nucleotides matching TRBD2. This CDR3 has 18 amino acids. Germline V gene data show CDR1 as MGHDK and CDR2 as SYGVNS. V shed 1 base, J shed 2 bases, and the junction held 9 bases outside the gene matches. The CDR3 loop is CASSESGASGGTTDTQYF. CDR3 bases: TGTGCCAGCAGTGAATCAGGCGCTAGCGGGGGTACCACAGATACGCAGTATTTT.

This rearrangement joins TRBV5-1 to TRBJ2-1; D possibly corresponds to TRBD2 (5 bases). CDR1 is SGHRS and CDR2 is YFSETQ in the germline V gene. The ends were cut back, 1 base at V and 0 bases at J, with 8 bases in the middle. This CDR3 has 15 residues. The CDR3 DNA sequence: TGCGCCAGCAGCTTGAGTGGACTCTCCTACAATGAGCAGTTCTTC. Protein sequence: CASSLSGLSYNEQFF. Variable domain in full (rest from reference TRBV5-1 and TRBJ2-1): KAGVTQTPRYLIKTRGQQVTLSCSPISGHRSVSWYQQTPGQGLQFLFEYFSETQRNKGNFPGRFSGRQFSNSRSEMNVSTLELGDSALYLCASSLSGLSYNEQFFGPGTRLTVL.

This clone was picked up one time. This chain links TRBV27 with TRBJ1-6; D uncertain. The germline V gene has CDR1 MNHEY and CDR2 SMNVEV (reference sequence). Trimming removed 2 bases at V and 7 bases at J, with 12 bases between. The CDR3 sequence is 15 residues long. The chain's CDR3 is CASSLGGSYNSPLHF. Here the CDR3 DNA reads TGTGCCAGCAGTTTAGGTGGAAGCTACAATTCACCCCTCCACTTT.

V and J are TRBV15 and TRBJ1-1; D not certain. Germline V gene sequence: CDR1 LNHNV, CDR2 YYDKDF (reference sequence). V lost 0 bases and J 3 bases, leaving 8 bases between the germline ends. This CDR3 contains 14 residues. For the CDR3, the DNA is TGTGCCACCAGCAGAGATCTAGGAGACACTGAAGCTTTCTTT. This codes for CATSRDLGDTEAFF.

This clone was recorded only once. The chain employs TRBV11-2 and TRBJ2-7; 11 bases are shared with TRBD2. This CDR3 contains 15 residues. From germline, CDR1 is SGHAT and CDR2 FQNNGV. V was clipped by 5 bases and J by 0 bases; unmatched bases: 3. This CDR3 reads CASSTTSGSSYEQYF. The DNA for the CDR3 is TGTGCCAGCAGCACTACTAGCGGGAGCTCCTACGAGCAGTACTTC.

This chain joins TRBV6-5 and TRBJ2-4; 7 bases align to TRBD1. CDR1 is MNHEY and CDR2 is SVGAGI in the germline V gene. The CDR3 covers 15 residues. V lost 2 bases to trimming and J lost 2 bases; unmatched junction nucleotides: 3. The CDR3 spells CASSYATGSKNIQYF. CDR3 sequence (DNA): TGTGCCAGCAGTTACGCGACAGGGTCCAAAAACATTCAGTACTTC.

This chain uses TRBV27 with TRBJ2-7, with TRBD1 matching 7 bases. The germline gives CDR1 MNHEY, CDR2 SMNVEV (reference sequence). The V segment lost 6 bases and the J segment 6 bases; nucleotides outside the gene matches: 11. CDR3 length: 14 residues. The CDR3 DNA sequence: TGTGCCAGCAGCATTTCTAGGGGGCAGGGCGAGCAGTACTTC. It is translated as CASSISRGQGEQYF.

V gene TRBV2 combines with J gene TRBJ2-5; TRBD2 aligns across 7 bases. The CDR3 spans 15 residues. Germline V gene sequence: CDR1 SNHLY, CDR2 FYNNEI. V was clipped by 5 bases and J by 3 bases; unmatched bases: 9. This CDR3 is CASSPRISGEETQYF. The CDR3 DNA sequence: TGTGCCAGCAGTCCCCGAATAAGCGGGGAAGAGACCCAGTACTTC.

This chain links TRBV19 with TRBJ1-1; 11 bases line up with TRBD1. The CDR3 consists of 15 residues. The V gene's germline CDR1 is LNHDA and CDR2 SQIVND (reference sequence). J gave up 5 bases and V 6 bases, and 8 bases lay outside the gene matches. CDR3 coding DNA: TGTGCCAGTAGCTCGCCCGGACAGGGGGCAACTGAAGCTTTCTTT. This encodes CASSSPGQGATEAFF.

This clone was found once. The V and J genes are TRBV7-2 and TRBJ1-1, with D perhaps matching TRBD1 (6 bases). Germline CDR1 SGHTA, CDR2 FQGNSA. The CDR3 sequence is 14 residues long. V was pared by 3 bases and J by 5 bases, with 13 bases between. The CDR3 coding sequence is TGTGCCAGCAGCTTCTCCCCAGGGGTGACTGAAGCTTTCTTT. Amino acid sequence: CASSFSPGVTEAFF.

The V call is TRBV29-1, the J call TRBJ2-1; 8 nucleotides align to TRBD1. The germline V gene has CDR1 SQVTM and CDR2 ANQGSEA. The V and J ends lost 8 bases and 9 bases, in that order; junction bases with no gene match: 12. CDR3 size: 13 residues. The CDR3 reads CSSDRGRLSEQFF. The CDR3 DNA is TGCAGCTCTGACAGGGGCCGGTTGAGTGAGCAGTTCTTC.

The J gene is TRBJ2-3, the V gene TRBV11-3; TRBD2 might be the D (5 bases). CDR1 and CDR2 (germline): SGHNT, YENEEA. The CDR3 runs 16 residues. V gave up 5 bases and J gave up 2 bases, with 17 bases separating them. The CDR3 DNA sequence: TGTGCCAGCAGCGCACGGACTCGCGGCCCCACAGATACGCAGTATTTT. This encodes CASSARTRGPTDTQYF.

The CDR3 region has the DNA TGTGCCAGCAGCTTAACGACCGGAGGCTCCTACAATGAGCAGTTCTTC. As protein: CASSLTTGGSYNEQFF. The rearrangement joins TRBV7-9 to TRBJ2-1; D perhaps matches TRBD2 (5 bases). Trimming left V 2 bases short and J 0 bases short, with 11 bases between. Germline CDR1 reads SEHNR; CDR2 reads FQNEAQ (reference sequence). CDR3 length: 16 residues.

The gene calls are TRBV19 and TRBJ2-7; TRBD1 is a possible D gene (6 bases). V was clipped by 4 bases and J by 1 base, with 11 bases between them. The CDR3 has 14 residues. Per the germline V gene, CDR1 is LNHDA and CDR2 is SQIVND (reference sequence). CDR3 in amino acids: CASSKGDISYEQYF. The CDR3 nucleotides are TGTGCCAGTAGTAAGGGGGACATTTCCTACGAGCAGTACTTC.

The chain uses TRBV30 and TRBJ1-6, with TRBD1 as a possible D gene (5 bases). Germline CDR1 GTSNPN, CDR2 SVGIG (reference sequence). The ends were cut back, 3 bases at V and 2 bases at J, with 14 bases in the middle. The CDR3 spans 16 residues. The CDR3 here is CAWRRGGATYNSPLHF. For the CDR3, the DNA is TGTGCCTGGAGAAGAGGAGGGGCGACCTATAATTCACCCCTCCACTTT.

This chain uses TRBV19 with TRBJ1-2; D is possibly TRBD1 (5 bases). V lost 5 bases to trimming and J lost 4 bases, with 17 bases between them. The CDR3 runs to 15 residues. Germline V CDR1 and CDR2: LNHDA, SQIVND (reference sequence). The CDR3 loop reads CASSDVAGAGYGYTF. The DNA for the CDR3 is TGTGCCAGTAGTGATGTCGCCGGGGCGGGCTATGGCTACACCTTC.

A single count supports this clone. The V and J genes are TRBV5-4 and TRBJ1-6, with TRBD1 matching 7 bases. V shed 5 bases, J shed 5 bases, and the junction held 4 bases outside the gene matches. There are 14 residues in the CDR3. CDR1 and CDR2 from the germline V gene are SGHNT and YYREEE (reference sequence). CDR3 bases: TGTGCCAGCAGATCCGGGACAGATAATTCACCCCTCCACTTT. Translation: CASRSGTDNSPLHF. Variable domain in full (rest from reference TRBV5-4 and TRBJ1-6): ETGVTQSPTHLIKTRGQQVTLRCSSQSGHNTVSWYQQALGQGPQFIFQYYREEENGRGNFPPRFSGLQFPNYSSELNVNALELDDSALYLCASRSGTDNSPLHFGNGTRLTVT.

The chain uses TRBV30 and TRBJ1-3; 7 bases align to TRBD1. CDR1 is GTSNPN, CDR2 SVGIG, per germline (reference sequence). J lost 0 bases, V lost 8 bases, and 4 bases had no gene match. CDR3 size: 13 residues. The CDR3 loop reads CARGGPSGNTIYF. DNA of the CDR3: TGTGCCAGAGGGGGCCCCTCTGGAAACACCATATATTTT. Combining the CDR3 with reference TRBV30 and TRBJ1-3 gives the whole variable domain SQTIHQWPATLVQPVGSPLSLECTVEGTSNPNLYWYRQAAGRGLQLLFYSVGIGQISSEVPQNLSASRPQDRQFILSSKKLLLSDSGFYLCARGGPSGNTIYFGEGSWLTVV.

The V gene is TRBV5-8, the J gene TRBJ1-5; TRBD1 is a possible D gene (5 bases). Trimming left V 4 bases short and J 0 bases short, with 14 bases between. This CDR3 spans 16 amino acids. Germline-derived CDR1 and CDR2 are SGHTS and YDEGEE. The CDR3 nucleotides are TGTGCCAGCAGCCTTTGGGGGGTAAATAGCAATCAGCCCCAGCATTTT. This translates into CASSLWGVNSNQPQHF.

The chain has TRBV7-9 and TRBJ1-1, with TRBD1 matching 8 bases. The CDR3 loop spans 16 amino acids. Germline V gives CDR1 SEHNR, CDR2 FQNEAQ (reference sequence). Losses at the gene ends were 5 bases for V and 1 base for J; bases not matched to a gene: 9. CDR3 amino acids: CASSTPAGTGNTEAFF. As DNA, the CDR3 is TGTGCCAGCAGCACCCCCGCCGGGACAGGGAACACTGAAGCTTTCTTT.

CDR3 loop: CASSRVRGANVLTF. The CDR3 DNA reads TGCGCCAGCAGCCGCGTGCGCGGGGCCAACGTCCTGACTTTC. The genes are TRBV5-1 and TRBJ2-6; no clear D. This CDR3 is built from 14 residues. Germline V gene lookup returns CDR1 SGHRS and CDR2 YFSETQ. V lost 4 bases, J lost 4 bases, and 9 bases lay in between.